A selection of T cell receptor beta chains follows, all from one sample in a study of T cell responses to AZD1222 COVID-19 vaccine. Some clones are missing from TCRdb's copy, which holds only in-frame ones; the method was immunoSEQ multiplex PCR. The sample lists roughly 100,000 clones; roughly 91% were seen once. Specimen: peripheral blood, collected on day 0 of AZD1222 vaccination. The receptors shown here come from an adult in good health. The CDR3 runs from the conserved cysteine through the conserved F or W. The D gene is left open where the match is weak. The size entry is marked missing in some rows and otherwise reads once, few, many or a size class.

cdr3_aa: CASSPQGGGEAFF
cdr3_nt: TGTGCCAGCTCACCACAGGGAGGGGGTGAAGCTTTCTTT
j_call: TRBJ1-1
v_call: TRBV18
clone_size: few
d_call: -

cdr3_aa: CASSFEGGYGYTF
cdr3_nt: TGTGCCAGCAGCTTTGAAGGGGGCTATGGCTACACCTTC
j_call: TRBJ1-2
v_call: TRBV27
clone_size: -
d_call: -

cdr3_aa: CASSENTGVTEAFF
cdr3_nt: TGTGCCAGCAGTGAGAATACAGGGGTCACTGAAGCTTTCTTT
j_call: TRBJ1-1
v_call: TRBV6-1
clone_size: -
d_call: TRBD1

cdr3_aa: CASSSNRGSPYEQYF
cdr3_nt: TGTGCCAGCAGCTCCAACAGGGGATCACCCTACGAGCAGTACTTC
j_call: TRBJ2-7
v_call: TRBV7-9
clone_size: -
d_call: TRBD1

cdr3_aa: CASSNRGSEAFF
cdr3_nt: TGTGCCAGCAGTAACAGGGGGTCTGAAGCTTTCTTT
j_call: TRBJ1-1
v_call: TRBV27
clone_size: -
d_call: TRBD1

cdr3_aa: CAISENPGWGPTEAFF
cdr3_nt: TGTGCCATCAGTGAAAATCCCGGCTGGGGGCCCACTGAAGCTTTCTTT
j_call: TRBJ1-1
v_call: TRBV10-3
clone_size: -
d_call: -

cdr3_aa: CASSLFGGARTDTQYF
cdr3_nt: TGTGCCAGCTCACTTTTTGGGGGGGCTCGCACAGATACGCAGTATTTT
j_call: TRBJ2-3
v_call: TRBV18
clone_size: -
d_call: -

cdr3_aa: CAISPSQGTMGTEAFF
cdr3_nt: TGTGCCATCAGCCCCTCACAGGGGACGATGGGGACTGAAGCTTTCTTT
j_call: TRBJ1-1
v_call: TRBV10-3
clone_size: -
d_call: TRBD1

cdr3_aa: CASSPYDRGGYTF
cdr3_nt: TGCGCCAGCAGCCCCTATGACAGGGGCGGCTACACCTTC
j_call: TRBJ1-2
v_call: TRBV4-1
clone_size: -
d_call: TRBD1

cdr3_aa: CASSLSARFYNEQFF
cdr3_nt: TGTGCCAGCAGCCTCTCCGCGCGGTTCTACAATGAGCAGTTCTTC
j_call: TRBJ2-1
v_call: TRBV28
clone_size: -
d_call: -

cdr3_aa: CASSEVGARYEQYF
cdr3_nt: TGTGCCAGCAGTGAAGTGGGGGCGCGGTACGAGCAGTACTTC
j_call: TRBJ2-7
v_call: TRBV6-1
clone_size: once
d_call: -

cdr3_aa: CASRRLAGHNEQFF
cdr3_nt: TGTGCCAGTAGAAGACTAGCGGGGCACAATGAGCAGTTCTTC
j_call: TRBJ2-1
v_call: TRBV19
clone_size: once
d_call: TRBD2

cdr3_aa: CASSYSLQGNYGYTF
cdr3_nt: TGTGCCAGCAGTTACTCTCTACAGGGGAACTATGGCTACACCTTC
j_call: TRBJ1-2
v_call: TRBV6-5
clone_size: -
d_call: TRBD1

cdr3_aa: CASSLAQGSGYTF
cdr3_nt: TGTGCCAGCAGCTTAGCACAGGGTAGTGGCTACACCTTC
j_call: TRBJ1-2
v_call: TRBV7-2
clone_size: -
d_call: -

cdr3_aa: CASSPGTGGPYEQYF
cdr3_nt: TGTGCCAGCAGCCCCGGGACAGGGGGCCCCTACGAGCAGTACTTC
j_call: TRBJ2-7
v_call: TRBV6-2/TRBV6-3
clone_size: -
d_call: TRBD1

cdr3_aa: CAISVDSRGDGYTF
cdr3_nt: TGTGCCATCAGTGTTGACTCCCGGGGGGATGGCTACACCTTC
j_call: TRBJ1-2
v_call: TRBV10-3
clone_size: -
d_call: -

cdr3_aa: CASRETWKAETQYF
cdr3_nt: TGTGCCAGCAGGGAGACATGGAAAGCGGAGACCCAGTACTTC
j_call: TRBJ2-5
v_call: TRBV2
clone_size: -
d_call: -

cdr3_aa: CASHFGKAQPQHF
cdr3_nt: TGTGCCAGCCACTTTGGAAAGGCCCAGCCCCAGCATTTT
j_call: TRBJ1-5
v_call: TRBV2
clone_size: -
d_call: -

cdr3_aa: CASSLDGGGGTDTQYF
cdr3_nt: TGTGCCAGCAGCTTAGATGGCGGGGGGGGCACAGATACGCAGTATTTT
j_call: TRBJ2-3
v_call: TRBV7-6
clone_size: once
d_call: TRBD2

cdr3_aa: CAIKRLANSPLHF
cdr3_nt: TGTGCCATCAAGCGGTTAGCTAATTCACCCCTCCACTTT
j_call: TRBJ1-6
v_call: TRBV12-3/TRBV12-4
clone_size: -
d_call: -

cdr3_aa: CSARTGDGYTF
cdr3_nt: TGCAGTGCTAGAACAGGGGATGGCTACACCTTC
j_call: TRBJ1-2
v_call: TRBV20-1
clone_size: -
d_call: TRBD1

cdr3_aa: CASWGESLNQPQHF
cdr3_nt: TGTGCCAGCTGGGGGGAGTCCCTTAATCAGCCCCAGCATTTT
j_call: TRBJ1-5
v_call: TRBV6-4
clone_size: -
d_call: -

cdr3_aa: CSVDSGGGAGELFF
cdr3_nt: TGCAGCGTTGACTCCGGGGGCGGCGCCGGGGAGCTGTTTTTT
j_call: TRBJ2-2
v_call: TRBV29-1
clone_size: -
d_call: -

cdr3_aa: CATSRGYYNSPLHF
cdr3_nt: TGTGCCACCTCGAGGGGTTACTATAATTCACCCCTCCACTTT
j_call: TRBJ1-6
v_call: TRBV6-6
clone_size: -
d_call: -

cdr3_aa: CASSLQGAGELFF
cdr3_nt: TGTGCCAGCAGCTTACAGGGAGCCGGGGAGCTGTTTTTT
j_call: TRBJ2-2
v_call: TRBV7-3
clone_size: -
d_call: -

cdr3_aa: CASSIRDGGYGYTF
cdr3_nt: TGTGCCAGTAGTATTCGGGACGGTGGCTATGGCTACACCTTC
j_call: TRBJ1-2
v_call: TRBV19
clone_size: -
d_call: -

cdr3_aa: CASSYGSGTDQPQHF
cdr3_nt: TGTGCCAGCAGTTACGGGTCGGGAACGGATCAGCCCCAGCATTTT
j_call: TRBJ1-5
v_call: TRBV6-5
clone_size: -
d_call: -

cdr3_aa: CASTTDGNYGYTF
cdr3_nt: TGTGCCAGCACAACGGACGGGAACTATGGCTACACCTTC
j_call: TRBJ1-2
v_call: TRBV28
clone_size: -
d_call: -